The T cell receptor (beta chain) under discussion was sequenced for a study of T cell changes during pregnancy in multiple sclerosis. V was cut by 4 bases and J by 5 bases, with 10 bases left in between. Germline V lookup: CDR1 SGDLS, CDR2 YYNGEE. The CDR3 covers 13 residues. Here immunoSEQ multiplex PCR was the method, and the copy in TCRdb shows in-frame clones only, minus some. The sample lists 30,000 to 45,000 clones, 75% to 95% occurring once. J is TRBJ1-3 and V is TRBV9; no clear D gene. The starting material was CD4+ T cells from peripheral blood mononuclear cells, obtained in the third trimester of pregnancy. The clonotype comes from a female donor with multiple sclerosis, enrolled in a pregnancy study. CDR3 residues: CASSPRVRNTIYF. CDR3 DNA: TGTGCCAGCAGCCCCCGGGTGAGAAACACCATATATTTT.